This TCR beta chain was sequenced in a study of T cell responses to AZD1222 COVID-19 vaccine. Findings of the study overall: Among the donors, most were white British and more were female, and clonal diversity was possibly underestimated.

The protocol was immunoSEQ multiplex PCR, while the TCRdb copy is restricted to in-frame clones and leaves out a portion. Found here are about 140,000 clones, 90% of them singletons; the top ten hold roughly 3.2%. Regarding this clone: Its antigen is as yet unknown.

CDR3 length: 13 residues. Trimming took 0 bases from V and 6 from J, leaving 8 bases between them. In germline, CDR1 is LNHNV, CDR2 YYDKDF (reference sequence). V is TRBV15 and J is TRBJ1-1; D is perhaps TRBD1 (5 bases). The sequence was obtained from an adult in good health. Sample: peripheral blood, taken on day 0 of AZD1222 vaccination. CDR3 loop: CATSREGGAEAFF. CDR3 coding DNA: TGTGCCACCAGCAGAGAGGGGGGGGCTGAAGCTTTCTTT.